This T cell receptor beta chain appears in the sequencing data of a study of T cells after posttransplantation cyclophosphamide. Overall study results and limits: TRB clonality was highly associated with recipient CMV seropositivity and reactivation. Skin or GI-infiltrating T cells shared few TRB sequences with blood.

The CDR3 covers 14 residues. V lost 4 bases and J 5 bases, leaving 14 bases between the germline ends. Germline values: CDR1 LGHNA, CDR2 YNFKEQ. Cyclophosphamide on days +3 and +4 followed busulfan-fludarabine conditioning and a marrow graft. TCRdb keeps only in-frame clones here, not all; method: immunoSEQ multiplex PCR. Among some 4,300 clones, 75% to 85% were seen once, and the ten largest hold over 30%. This clone was counted only a few times. Its antigen is not known. The chain uses TRBV4-2 and TRBJ2-5; D perhaps matches TRBD2 (6 bases). Sequenced here: PBMCs, sampled after allogeneic stem cell transplant with posttransplant cyclophosphamide. This receptor was taken from a male patient between 35 and 55 years old who received an allogeneic stem cell transplant from a related donor, was CMV-positive, and had acute and chronic GVHD. Some T cells may have come from the graft donor. The CDR3 coding sequence is TGTGCCAGCAGCCTTGACGGGGGAGTGGAGACCCAGTACTTC. Translated, it gives CASSLDGGVETQYF.